Shown below are 18 T cell receptor beta chains from a single sample sequenced in a study of vaccination and CD4 T cells after COVID-19. Cultured CD4+ T cell DNA was sequenced using the Oncomine TCR Beta short-read assay. TCRdb reanalysed the PCR reads using MiXCR and keeps one entry per CDR3 protein. The table includes under 20,000 distinct CDR3 sequences, about two fifths detected once. No antigen has been assigned to these receptors. Treatment given: approximately 9-day PBMC culture with coronavirus spike peptide pools or control peptides (ViraFEST assay). What was sequenced was cultured CD4+ T cells from blood. These receptors were collected from a human donor with COVID-19.

V gene TRBV28 combines with J gene TRBJ1-1, with 8 bases aligning to TRBD1. The germline CDR1 and CDR2 sequences are MDHEN and SYDVKM. With 9 bases clipped from V and 8 bases from J, the junction kept 11 bases outside the gene matches. This CDR3 contains 13 residues. CDR3: CASIGRQGREAFF. The CDR3 bases are TGTGCCAGTATCGGCCGACAGGGGCGGGAAGCTTTCTTT.

This sequence joins TRBV2 and TRBJ2-2, with D maybe TRBD1 (6 bases). Germline V gene lookup returns CDR1 SNHLY and CDR2 FYNNEI. CDR3 length: 15 amino acids. Trimming shortened V by 6 bases and J by 0 bases, and 11 bases separated the two germline ends. DNA of the CDR3: TGTGCCAGCAGGGGACACATTGCGAACACCGGGGAGCTGTTTTTT. It specifies CASRGHIANTGELFF. The full variable domain, its missing parts supplied by reference TRBV2 and TRBJ2-2, is EPEVTQTPSHQVTQMGQEVILRCVPISNHLYFYWYRQILGQKVEFLVSFYNNEISEKSEIFDDQFSVERPDGSNFTLKIRSTKLEDSAMYFCASRGHIANTGELFFGEGSRLTVL.

V and J are TRBV12-3 or TRBV12-4 and TRBJ2-7; TRBD2 matches 12 bases. The ends lost 5 bases at V and 10 bases at J; junction bases unmatched: 15. The CDR3 is 16 amino acids. CDR3 in amino acids: CASSPPGLAGRRSQYF. The CDR3 DNA reads TGTGCCAGCAGTCCACCGGGACTAGCGGGCCGCAGATCCCAGTACTTC.

This clonotype was counted between two and nine times. This chain links TRBV15 with TRBJ2-5; 11 nucleotides match TRBD1. The CDR3 contains 16 residues. The V segment lost 2 bases and the J segment 5 bases; nucleotides outside the gene matches: 7. Germline V gene sequence: CDR1 LNHNV, CDR2 YYDKDF (reference sequence). The DNA of the CDR3 is TGTGCCACCAGCAGACAATGGACAGGGGGCGACGAGACCCAGTACTTC. It yields the protein CATSRQWTGGDETQYF. The whole variable domain, filled in from reference TRBV15 and TRBJ2-5, reads DAMVIQNPRYQVTQFGKPVTLSCSQTLNHNVMYWYQQKSSQAPKLLFHYYDKDFNNEADTPDNFQSRRPNTSFCFLDIRSPGLGDTAMYLCATSRQWTGGDETQYFGPGTRLLVL.

The chain couples TRBV30 to TRBJ2-7, with D uncertain. The CDR3 spans 14 residues. The V end was cut by 1 base, the J end by 4 bases, with 14 bases between. Germline V gene lookup returns CDR1 GTSNPN and CDR2 SVGIG (reference sequence). The CDR3 region is CAWSAAVLTYEQYF. The DNA for the CDR3 is TGTGCCTGGAGTGCTGCGGTTTTGACATACGAGCAGTACTTC.

The rearrangement uses TRBV18 and TRBJ2-7, with D perhaps being TRBD1 or TRBD2 (5 bases each). The CDR3 totals 15 residues. CDR1 KGHSH and CDR2 LQKENI come from the germline V gene. Trimming left V 3 bases short and J 3 bases short, with 15 bases between. The DNA for the CDR3 is TGTGCCAGCTCACCCTCGGGCAGGGCGGGCTACGAGCAGTACTTC. Its translation: CASSPSGRAGYEQYF.

The chain employs TRBV19 and TRBJ2-3; 11 nucleotides match TRBD2. CDR1 LNHDA and CDR2 SQIVND come from the germline V gene (reference sequence). The CDR3 covers 17 residues. The V segment lost 4 bases and the J segment 8 bases; nucleotides outside the gene matches: 14. CDR3 DNA: TGTGCCAGTAGTACCCGCGGGATAGCGGGGGGGCAGGGTACGCAGTATTTT. Translated, it gives CASSTRGIAGGQGTQYF.

This clonotype was seen a handful of times. The chain couples TRBV19 to TRBJ1-5, with 8 positions matching TRBD1. The germline V gene encodes CDR1 LNHDA and CDR2 SQIVND (reference sequence). The CDR3 extends over 16 amino acids. Germline trimming cut 5 bases from V and 0 bases from J; bases unmatched to any gene: 6. CDR3 nucleotides: TGTGCCAGTAGTCCAAAGACAGGGGTTAGCAATCAGCCCCAGCATTTT. Its protein product is CASSPKTGVSNQPQHF.

The chain is built from TRBV6-5 and TRBJ2-2; maybe TRBD1 (5 bases). Germline CDR1 is MNHEY and CDR2 is SVGAGI. V was shortened by 2 bases and J by 0 bases, with 7 bases between the two germline ends. CDR3 length equals 15 residues. The CDR3: CASSYRTTNTGELFF. The CDR3 region has the DNA TGTGCCAGCAGTTACAGGACAACGAACACCGGGGAGCTGTTTTTT.

V is TRBV4-2 and J is TRBJ2-3; a weak D match, TRBD1 (5 bases). The CDR3 extends over 16 amino acids. Germline-derived CDR1 and CDR2 are LGHNA and YNFKEQ. V lost 0 bases and J 0 bases, leaving 10 bases between the germline ends. The CDR3 nucleotides are TGTGCCAGCAGCCAAGATGGAAGGGGAAGCACAGATACGCAGTATTTT. Translation gives CASSQDGRGSTDTQYF.

This chain joins TRBV6-2 or TRBV6-3 and TRBJ2-3; D may be TRBD1 (5 bases). The V gene's germline CDR1 is MNHEY and CDR2 SVGEGT. There are 13 residues in the CDR3. Trimming took 8 bases from V and 4 from J, leaving 13 bases between them. The chain's CDR3 is CASAGRDADTQYF. The CDR3, as DNA: TGTGCCAGCGCAGGCAGGGATGCAGATACGCAGTATTTT.

V usage is TRBV20-1 and J usage is TRBJ2-7; 8 bases line up with TRBD1. The V and J ends lost 4 bases and 6 bases, in that order; junction bases with no gene match: 8. The CDR3 extends over 13 amino acids. Germline V gene data show CDR1 as DFQATT and CDR2 as SNEGSKA (reference sequence). DNA of the CDR3: TGCAGTGCTATATCCGACAGGGGCAGCGAGCAGTACTTC. Its protein is CSAISDRGSEQYF.

A single count supports this clonotype. This chain joins TRBV5-1 and TRBJ2-3; possibly TRBD1 for D (6 bases). The length of the CDR3 is 17 residues. Trimming left V 2 bases short and J 0 bases short, with 16 bases between. CDR1 and CDR2 from the germline V gene are SGHRS and YFSETQ. In DNA, the CDR3 is TGCGCCAGCAGCTTTGGGAAGACAGGACCTAGCACAGATACGCAGTATTTT. It translates to CASSFGKTGPSTDTQYF.

V usage is TRBV4-3 and J usage is TRBJ2-5; weak D call: TRBD2 (7 bases). With 0 bases removed from V and 1 base from J, the gap between germline ends came to 18 bases. CDR1 and CDR2 from the germline V gene are LGHNA and YSLEER. CDR3 length: 18 residues. CDR3 sequence (DNA): TGCGCCAGCAGCCAAGAAGGGGGTGGCCGGGGGGCCCAAGAGACCCAGTACTTC. Amino acids: CASSQEGGGRGAQETQYF.

V usage is TRBV5-4 and J usage is TRBJ2-3, with 11 bases that match TRBD2. The V gene's germline CDR1 is SGHNT and CDR2 YYREEE (reference sequence). With V trimmed by 6 bases and J by 4 bases, 4 bases remained unmatched. This CDR3 region has 14 residues. The DNA for the CDR3 is TGTGCCAGCACCTTAGCGGGGGGGGCAGATACGCAGTATTTT. Its translation: CASTLAGGADTQYF.

The chain carries TRBV2 and TRBJ2-3; the match to TRBD2 covers 15 bases. Germline V gene data show CDR1 as SNHLY and CDR2 as FYNNEI. After removal of 3 bases from V and 6 bases from J, the junction contained 7 bases not matched to a gene. The CDR3 runs to 17 residues. CDR3 region: CASSDGTSGGPGDTQYF. The CDR3 DNA is TGTGCCAGCAGTGATGGGACTAGCGGGGGGCCCGGGGATACGCAGTATTTT.

The J gene is TRBJ1-6, the V gene TRBV12-3 or TRBV12-4; TRBD1 aligns across 9 bases. Trimming at V came to 3 bases and at J to 7 bases, leaving 1 base not matched to a gene. The CDR3 is 14 amino acids. In nucleotides, the CDR3 is TGTGCCAGCAGTTTTGGACAGGGGAATTCACCCCTCCACTTT. Its translation is CASSFGQGNSPLHF.

This clonotype has just a few counts. This rearrangement joins TRBV29-1 to TRBJ1-5, with 9 bases fitting TRBD1. The V and J ends lost 6 bases and 2 bases, in that order; junction bases with no gene match: 8. CDR1 is SQVTM, CDR2 ANQGSEA, per germline. There are 15 residues in the CDR3. CDR3 protein: CSVLTTGGGNQPQHF. The DNA of the CDR3 is TGCAGCGTCCTTACTACAGGGGGCGGCAATCAGCCCCAGCATTTT.